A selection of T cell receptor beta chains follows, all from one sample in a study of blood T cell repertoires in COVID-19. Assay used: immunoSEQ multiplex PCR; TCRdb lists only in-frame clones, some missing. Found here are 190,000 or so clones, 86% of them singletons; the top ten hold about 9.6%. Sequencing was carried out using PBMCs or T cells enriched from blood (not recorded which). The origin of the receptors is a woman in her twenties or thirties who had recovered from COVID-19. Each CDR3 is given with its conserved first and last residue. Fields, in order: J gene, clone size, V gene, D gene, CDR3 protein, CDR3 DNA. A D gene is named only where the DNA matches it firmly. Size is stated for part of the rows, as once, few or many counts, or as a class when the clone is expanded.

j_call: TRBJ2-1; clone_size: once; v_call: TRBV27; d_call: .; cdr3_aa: CASSWVGGSSYNEQFF; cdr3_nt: TGTGCCAGCAGTTGGGTAGGGGGAAGCTCCTACAATGAGCAGTTCTTC
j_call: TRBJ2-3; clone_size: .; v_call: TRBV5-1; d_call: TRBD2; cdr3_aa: CASSLLYGRADTQYF; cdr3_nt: TGCGCCAGCAGCTTGCTTTACGGGAGGGCAGATACGCAGTATTTT
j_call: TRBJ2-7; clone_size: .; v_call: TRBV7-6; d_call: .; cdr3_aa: CSTSNEQYF; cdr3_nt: TGTTCAACTAGTAACGAGCAGTACTTC
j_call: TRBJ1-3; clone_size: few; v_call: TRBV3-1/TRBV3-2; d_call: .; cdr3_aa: CASSLGTSGNTIYF; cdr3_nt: TGTGCCAGCAGCCTTGGGACTTCGGGAAACACCATATATTTT
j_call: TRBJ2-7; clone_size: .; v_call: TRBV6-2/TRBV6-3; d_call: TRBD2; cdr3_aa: CASSSLAGDEYEQYF; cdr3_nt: TGTGCCAGCAGCAGCTTAGCGGGAGATGAGTACGAGCAGTACTTC
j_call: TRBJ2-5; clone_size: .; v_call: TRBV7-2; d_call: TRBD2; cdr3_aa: CASSSGTSGAYQETQYF; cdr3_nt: TGTGCCAGCAGCTCAGGGACTAGCGGGGCGTACCAAGAGACCCAGTACTTC
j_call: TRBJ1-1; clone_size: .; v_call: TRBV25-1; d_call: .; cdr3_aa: CASSRSTQNTEAFF; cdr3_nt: TGTGCCAGCAGTCGGTCAACCCAGAACACTGAAGCTTTCTTT
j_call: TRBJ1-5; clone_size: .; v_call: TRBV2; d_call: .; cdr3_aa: CASRREGNQPQHF; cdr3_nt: TGTGCCAGCCGAAGAGAGGGCAATCAGCCCCAGCATTTT
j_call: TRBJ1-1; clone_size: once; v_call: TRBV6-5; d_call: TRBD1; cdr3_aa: CASSYYPTGAPKQAFF; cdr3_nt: TGTGCCAGCAGTTACTACCCGACAGGGGCCCCAAAGCAAGCTTTCTTT
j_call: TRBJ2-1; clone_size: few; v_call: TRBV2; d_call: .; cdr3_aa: CASSEGGREQFF; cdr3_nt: TGTGCCAGCAGTGAAGGGGGCAGGGAGCAGTTCTTC
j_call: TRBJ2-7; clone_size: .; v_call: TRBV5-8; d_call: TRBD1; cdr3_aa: CASSPPEGQGRPYEQYF; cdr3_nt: TGTGCCAGCAGCCCCCCGGAAGGACAGGGGAGACCCTACGAGCAGTACTTC
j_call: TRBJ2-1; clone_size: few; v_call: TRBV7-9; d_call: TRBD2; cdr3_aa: CASSLGLAGDEQFF; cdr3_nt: TGTGCCAGCAGCTTAGGACTAGCGGGAGATGAGCAGTTCTTC
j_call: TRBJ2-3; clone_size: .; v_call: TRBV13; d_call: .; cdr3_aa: CASSSRGTDTQYF; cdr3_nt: TGTGCCAGCAGCTCCCGGGGCACAGATACGCAGTATTTT
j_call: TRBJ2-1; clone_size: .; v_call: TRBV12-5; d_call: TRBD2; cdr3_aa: CASAIARGGRYYNEQFF; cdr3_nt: TGTGCTAGTGCCATAGCTCGAGGCGGGAGGTACTACAATGAGCAGTTCTTC
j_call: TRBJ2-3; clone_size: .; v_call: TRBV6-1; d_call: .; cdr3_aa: CASSEPGQGPTDTQYF; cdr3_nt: TGTGCCAGCAGTGAACCTGGACAAGGGCCCACAGATACGCAGTATTTT
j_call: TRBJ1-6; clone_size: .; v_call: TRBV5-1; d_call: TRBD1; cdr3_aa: CASSLALPGQKNSPLHF; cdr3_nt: TGCGCCAGCAGCTTGGCACTACCGGGACAGAAAAATTCACCCCTCCACTTT
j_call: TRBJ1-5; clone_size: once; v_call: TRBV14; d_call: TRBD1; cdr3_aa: CASSQRDSGDSNQPQHF; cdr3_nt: TGTGCCAGCAGCCAACGGGACAGCGGAGATAGCAATCAGCCCCAGCATTTT
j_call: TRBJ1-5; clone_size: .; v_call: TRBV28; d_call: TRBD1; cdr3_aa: CASRNRRGRPGQTSNQPQHF; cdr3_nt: TGTGCCAGCAGAAACAGAAGAGGGAGACCGGGACAGACTAGCAATCAGCCCCAGCATTTT
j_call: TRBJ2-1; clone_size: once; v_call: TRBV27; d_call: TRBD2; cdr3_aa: CASSPGTSGRAGNEQFF; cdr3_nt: TGTGCCAGCAGTCCCGGGACTAGCGGGAGGGCGGGTAATGAGCAGTTCTTC
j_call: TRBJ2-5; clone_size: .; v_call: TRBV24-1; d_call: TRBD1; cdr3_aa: CATSDLGQGGGETQYF; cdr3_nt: TGTGCCACCAGTGATTTAGGACAGGGTGGAGGAGAGACCCAGTACTTC
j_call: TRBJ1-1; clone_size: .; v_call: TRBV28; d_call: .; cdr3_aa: CASSPRGKGNTEAFF; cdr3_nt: TGTGCCAGCAGCCCCAGGGGAAAAGGGAACACTGAAGCTTTCTTT
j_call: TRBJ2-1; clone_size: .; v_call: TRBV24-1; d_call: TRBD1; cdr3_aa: CATSDVQGADEQFF; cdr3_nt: TGTGCCACCAGTGATGTACAGGGGGCGGATGAGCAGTTCTTC
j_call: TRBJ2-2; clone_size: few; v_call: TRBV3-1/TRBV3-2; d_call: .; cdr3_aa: CASSQDGVAGTGTGELFF; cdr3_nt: TGTGCCAGCAGCCAAGACGGGGTGGCGGGCACGGGGACCGGGGAGCTGTTTTTT
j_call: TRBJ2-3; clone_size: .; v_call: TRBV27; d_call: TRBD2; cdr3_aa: CASSKLADSTDTQYF; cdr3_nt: TGTGCCAGCAGTAAACTAGCGGATAGCACAGATACGCAGTATTTT
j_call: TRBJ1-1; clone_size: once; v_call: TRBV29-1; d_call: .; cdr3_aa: CSVAQGSNTEAFF; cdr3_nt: TGCAGCGTAGCACAGGGCTCTAACACTGAAGCTTTCTTT
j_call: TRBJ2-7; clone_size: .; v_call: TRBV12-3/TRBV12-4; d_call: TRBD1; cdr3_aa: CASSFRDRGKGYF; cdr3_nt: TGTGCCAGCAGTTTTCGGGACAGGGGGAAGGGGTACTTC
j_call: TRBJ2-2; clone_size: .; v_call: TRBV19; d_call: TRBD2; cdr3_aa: CASILTTSGRRTGELFF; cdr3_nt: TGTGCCAGTATCCTGACGACTAGCGGGAGGCGGACCGGGGAGCTGTTTTTT
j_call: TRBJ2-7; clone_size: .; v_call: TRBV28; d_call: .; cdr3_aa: CASSTRWSGHYEQYF; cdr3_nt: TGTGCCAGCAGTACCCGGTGGTCGGGACATTACGAGCAGTACTTC